The next 19 T cell receptor beta chains were all read from a single sample in a study of blood T cell repertoires in COVID-19. The repertoire was sequenced with immunoSEQ multiplex PCR; TCRdb's copy has only in-frame clones and lacks some. The data contain roughly 150,000 clones, approximately 95% of them singletons. The specimen sequenced was peripheral blood. The receptors shown here come from a woman aged 55 to 70 with COVID-19, enrolled during active disease.

The genes are TRBV9 and TRBJ2-7, with 8 bases matching TRBD1. Germline V gene sequence: CDR1 SGDLS, CDR2 YYNGEE. The junction had 8 bases not matched to a gene; V was cut back by 4 bases and J by 5 bases. CDR3 size: 14 residues. CDR3: CASSSTGGLDEQYF. CDR3 sequence (DNA): TGTGCCAGCAGCTCTACAGGGGGTCTCGACGAGCAGTACTTC.

The chain is built from TRBV6-5 and TRBJ1-3, with D unclear. Germline V gene sequence: CDR1 MNHEY, CDR2 SVGAGI. This CDR3 has 15 residues. Trimming stripped 0 bases from V and 1 base from J, with 7 bases between. In nucleotides, the CDR3 is TGTGCCAGCAGTTACTCTGAGGGATCTGGAAACACCATATATTTT. As protein: CASSYSEGSGNTIYF.

About this clone itself: A read error may produce the germline difference seen at one junction end. V gene TRBV30 combines with J gene TRBJ1-1, with unresolved D. There are 12 residues in the CDR3. The V gene's germline CDR1 is GTSNPN and CDR2 SVGIG (reference sequence). The CDR3 sequence: CAWSGPLTAAFF. The DNA of the CDR3 is TGTGCCTGGAGTGGACCGCTGACTGCAGCTTTCTTT.

This clone was counted a single time. The chain employs TRBV18 and TRBJ2-2, with a weak D call TRBD1 (6 bases). This CDR3 spans 17 amino acids. Trimming stripped 3 bases from V and 1 base from J, with 15 bases between. Germline V gene sequence: CDR1 KGHSH, CDR2 LQKENI. This CDR3 reads CASSPLTGQKNTGELFF. The CDR3, as DNA: TGTGCCAGCTCACCTCTTACCGGACAGAAGAACACCGGGGAGCTGTTTTTT. The variable domain in full, completed from reference TRBV18 and TRBJ2-2, reads NAGVMQNPRHLVRRRGQEARLRCSPMKGHSHVYWYRQLPEEGLKFMVYLQKENIIDESGMPKERFSAEFPKEGPSILRIQQVVRGDSAAYFCASSPLTGQKNTGELFFGEGSRLTVL.

V and J are TRBV27 and TRBJ1-3; D not resolved. The V gene lost 8 bases and the J gene lost 8 bases, with 19 bases spanning the gap. Germline V lookup: CDR1 MNHEY, CDR2 SMNVEV (reference sequence). This CDR3 has 14 residues. CDR3 in amino acids: CASSPRPLGDTIYF. In DNA form, the CDR3 reads TGTGCCAGCTCTCCCCGTCCGCTCGGGGACACCATATATTTT.

The V gene is TRBV5-1, the J gene TRBJ2-3; TRBD2 might be the D (6 bases). From germline, CDR1 is SGHRS and CDR2 YFSETQ. Between the trimmed V and J ends, which lost 4 bases and 6 bases, there was a span of 18 bases. This CDR3 region has 15 residues. CDR3 residues: CASSHTSSESDTQYF. In DNA, the CDR3 is TGCGCCAGCAGCCATACTAGCTCGGAGAGTGATACGCAGTATTTT. The full variable domain, rest sourced from reference TRBV5-1 and TRBJ2-3, is KAGVTQTPRYLIKTRGQQVTLSCSPISGHRSVSWYQQTPGQGLQFLFEYFSETQRNKGNFPGRFSGRQFSNSRSEMNVSTLELGDSALYLCASSHTSSESDTQYFGPGTRLTVL.

The sample holds one count of this clone. J is TRBJ1-4 and V is TRBV6-5; the D gene is possibly TRBD1 (6 bases). V lost 4 bases, J lost 7 bases, and 13 bases lay in between. Germline V gene lookup returns CDR1 MNHEY and CDR2 SVGAGI. The CDR3 consists of 14 residues. CDR3 DNA: TGTGCCAGCAGTTTACAGGGTTGGAGTGAAAAACTGTTTTTT. Translation gives CASSLQGWSEKLFF.

The chain uses TRBV24-1 and TRBJ2-1, with 8 bases lining up with TRBD2. The CDR3 extends over 14 amino acids. V was clipped by 5 bases and J by 3 bases; unmatched bases: 2. CDR1 and CDR2 (germline): KGHDR, SFDVKD. The CDR3 sequence is CATSGSGGYNEQFF. CDR3 nucleotide sequence: TGTGCCACCAGTGGGAGCGGGGGCTACAATGAGCAGTTCTTC.

The chain recombines TRBV10-3 with TRBJ2-7; 13 bases are shared with TRBD2. Per the germline V gene, CDR1 is ENHRY and CDR2 is SYGVKD. The length of the CDR3 is 15 residues. After removal of 5 bases from V and 0 bases from J, the junction contained 1 base not matched to a gene. This chain's CDR3 is CAISWTSGGSYEQYF. The CDR3 DNA sequence: TGTGCCATCAGTTGGACTAGCGGGGGCTCCTACGAGCAGTACTTC.

The chain employs TRBV10-3 and TRBJ2-1, with D maybe TRBD2 (6 bases). Between the trimmed V and J ends, which lost 5 bases and 4 bases, there was a span of 12 bases. From germline, CDR1 is ENHRY and CDR2 SYGVKD. This CDR3 has 14 amino acids. The CDR3, as DNA: TGTGCCATCAGTCGGTCTAGCGAGTACAATGAGCAGTTCTTC. Translated: CAISRSSEYNEQFF.

V and J are TRBV19 and TRBJ1-6; possibly TRBD1 for D (6 bases). The CDR3 runs to 16 residues. The V gene lost 5 bases and the J gene lost 5 bases, with 16 bases spanning the gap. CDR1 is LNHDA and CDR2 is SQIVND in the germline V gene (reference sequence). As DNA, the CDR3 is TGTGCCAGTAGTCCCCCCGGGGGGGGCAATAATTCACCCCTCCACTTT. Residues: CASSPPGGGNNSPLHF.

This chain links TRBV15 with TRBJ1-2; D is perhaps TRBD1 (6 bases). CDR3 length: 14 amino acids. Germline V gene lookup returns CDR1 LNHNV and CDR2 YYDKDF (reference sequence). The germline V and J ends were trimmed by 3 bases and 0 bases, with 8 bases remaining between them. CDR3 DNA: TGTGCCACCAGCAGGGACAGTACTAACTATGGCTACACCTTC. Translation: CATSRDSTNYGYTF.

The chain carries TRBV5-8 and TRBJ2-5; TRBD2 might be the D (5 bases). CDR1 is SGHTS and CDR2 is YDEGEE in the germline V gene. V gave up 1 base and J gave up 6 bases, with 10 bases separating them. CDR3 length: 13 residues. CDR3 sequence (DNA): TGTGCCAGCAGCTTGAATTCGGGAAAGACCCAGTACTTC. It codes for CASSLNSGKTQYF.

This clone has more than one count but fewer than ten. The chain recombines TRBV27 with TRBJ2-2; D may be TRBD1 (5 bases). The CDR3 consists of 14 residues. Per germline, CDR1 MNHEY and CDR2 SMNVEV (reference sequence). V lost 7 bases and J 0 bases, leaving 9 bases between the germline ends. This CDR3 reads CASMATANTGELFF. The DNA for the CDR3 is TGTGCCAGCATGGCGACAGCGAACACCGGGGAGCTGTTTTTT.

This clone showed up just once. V and J are TRBV11-3 and TRBJ2-3; TRBD1 matches 10 bases. From germline, CDR1 is SGHNT and CDR2 YENEEA. There are 16 residues in the CDR3. With 5 bases clipped from V and 1 base from J, the junction kept 6 bases outside the gene matches. The CDR3 nucleotides read TGTGCCAGCAGCATAGGGGGACAGGGGCGCACAGATACGCAGTATTTT. Translated, it gives CASSIGGQGRTDTQYF.

The chain carries TRBV5-4 and TRBJ1-2; D not certain. The germline V and J ends were trimmed by 3 bases and 4 bases, with 19 bases remaining between them. This CDR3 contains 16 residues. Germline V gene lookup returns CDR1 SGHNT and CDR2 YYREEE (reference sequence). This CDR3 is CASSSPLSDWRYGYTF. The CDR3 region has the DNA TGTGCCAGCAGCTCCCCCCTTTCCGACTGGCGCTATGGCTACACCTTC.

In DNA form, the CDR3 reads TGTGCCAGTAGTATCGGGACAGGGAGGAATCAGCCCCAGCATTTT. Protein product: CASSIGTGRNQPQHF. This sequence joins TRBV19 and TRBJ1-5; 9 bases match TRBD1. This CDR3 contains 15 residues. CDR1 is LNHDA, CDR2 SQIVND, per germline (reference sequence). The junction had 4 bases not matched to a gene; V was cut back by 3 bases and J by 4 bases.

This sequence joins TRBV7-9 and TRBJ1-1; D uncertain. Deletions cut 5 bases from V and 4 bases from J, with 8 bases between. CDR1 is SEHNR and CDR2 is FQNEAQ in the germline V gene (reference sequence). The CDR3 runs to 12 residues. For the CDR3, the DNA is TGTGCCAGCAGCGCCAGCGGCACTGAAGCTTTCTTT. It encodes CASSASGTEAFF.

This clone was seen a single time. The chain uses TRBV6-6 and TRBJ1-1, with D possibly being TRBD1 (5 bases). The ends were cut back, 0 bases at V and 8 bases at J, with 7 bases in the middle. CDR1 MNHNY and CDR2 SVGAGI come from the germline V gene (reference sequence). The CDR3 is 12 amino acids. The CDR3 DNA reads as TGTGCCAGCAGTTACTCGACAGAGGAAGCTTTCTTT. Amino acid sequence: CASSYSTEEAFF.